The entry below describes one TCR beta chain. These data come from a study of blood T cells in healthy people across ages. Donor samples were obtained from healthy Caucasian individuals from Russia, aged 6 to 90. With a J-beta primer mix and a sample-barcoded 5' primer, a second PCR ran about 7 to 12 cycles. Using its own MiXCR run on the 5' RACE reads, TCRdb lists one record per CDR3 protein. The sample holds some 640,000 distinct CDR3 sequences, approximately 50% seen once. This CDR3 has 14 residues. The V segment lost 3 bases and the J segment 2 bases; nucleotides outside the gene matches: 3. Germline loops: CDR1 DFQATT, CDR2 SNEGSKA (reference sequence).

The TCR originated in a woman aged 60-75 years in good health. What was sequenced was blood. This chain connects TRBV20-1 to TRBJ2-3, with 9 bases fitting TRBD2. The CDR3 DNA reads TGCAGTGCTAGTCCTAGCGGGACCACAGATACGCAGTATTTT. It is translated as CSASPSGTTDTQYF.